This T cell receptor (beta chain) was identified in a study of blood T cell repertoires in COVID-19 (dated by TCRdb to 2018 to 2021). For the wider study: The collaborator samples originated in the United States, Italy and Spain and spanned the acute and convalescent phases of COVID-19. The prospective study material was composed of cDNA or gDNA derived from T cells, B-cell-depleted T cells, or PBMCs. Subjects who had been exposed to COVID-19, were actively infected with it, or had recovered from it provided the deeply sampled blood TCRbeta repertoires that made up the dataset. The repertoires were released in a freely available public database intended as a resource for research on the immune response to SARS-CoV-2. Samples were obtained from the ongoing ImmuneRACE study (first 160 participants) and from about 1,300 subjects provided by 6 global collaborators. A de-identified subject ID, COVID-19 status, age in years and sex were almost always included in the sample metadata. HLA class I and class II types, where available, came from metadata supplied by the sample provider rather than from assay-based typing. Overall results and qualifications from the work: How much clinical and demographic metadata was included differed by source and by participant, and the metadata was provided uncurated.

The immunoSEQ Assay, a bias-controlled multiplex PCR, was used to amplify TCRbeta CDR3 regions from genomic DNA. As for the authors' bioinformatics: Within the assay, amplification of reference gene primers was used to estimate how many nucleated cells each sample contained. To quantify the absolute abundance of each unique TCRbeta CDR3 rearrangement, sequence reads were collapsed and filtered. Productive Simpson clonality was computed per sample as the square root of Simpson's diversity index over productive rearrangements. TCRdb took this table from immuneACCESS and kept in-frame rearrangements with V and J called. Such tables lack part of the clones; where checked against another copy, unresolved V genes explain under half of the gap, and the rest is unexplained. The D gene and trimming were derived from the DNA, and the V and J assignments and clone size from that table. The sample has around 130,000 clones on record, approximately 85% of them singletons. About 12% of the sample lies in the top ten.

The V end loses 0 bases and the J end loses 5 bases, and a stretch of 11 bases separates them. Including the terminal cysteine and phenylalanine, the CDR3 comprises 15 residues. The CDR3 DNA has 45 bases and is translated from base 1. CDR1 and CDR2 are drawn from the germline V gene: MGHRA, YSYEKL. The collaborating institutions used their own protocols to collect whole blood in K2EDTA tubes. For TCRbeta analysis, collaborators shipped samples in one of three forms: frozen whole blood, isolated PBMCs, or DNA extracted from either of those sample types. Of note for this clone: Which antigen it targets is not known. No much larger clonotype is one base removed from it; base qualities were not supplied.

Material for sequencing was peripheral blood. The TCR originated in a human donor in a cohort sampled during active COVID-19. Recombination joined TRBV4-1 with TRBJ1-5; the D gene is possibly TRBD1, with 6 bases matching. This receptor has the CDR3 CASSQEPGDDQPQHF. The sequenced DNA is TGCGCCAGCAGCCAAGAGCCAGGGGACGATCAGCCCCAGCATTTT.